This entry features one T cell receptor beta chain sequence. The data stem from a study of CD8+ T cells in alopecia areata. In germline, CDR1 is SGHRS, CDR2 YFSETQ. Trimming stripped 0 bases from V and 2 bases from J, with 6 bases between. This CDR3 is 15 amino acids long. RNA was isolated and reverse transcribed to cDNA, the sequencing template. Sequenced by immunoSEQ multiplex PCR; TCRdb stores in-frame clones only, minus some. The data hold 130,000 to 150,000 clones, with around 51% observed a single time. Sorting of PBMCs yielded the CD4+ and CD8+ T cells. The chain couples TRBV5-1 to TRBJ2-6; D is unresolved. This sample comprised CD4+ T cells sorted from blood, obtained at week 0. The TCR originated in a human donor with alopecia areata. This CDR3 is CASSLVGPGANVLTF. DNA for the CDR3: TGCGCCAGCAGCTTGGTTGGGCCTGGGGCCAACGTCCTGACTTTC. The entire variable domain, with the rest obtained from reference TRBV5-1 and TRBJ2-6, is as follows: KAGVTQTPRYLIKTRGQQVTLSCSPISGHRSVSWYQQTPGQGLQFLFEYFSETQRNKGNFPGRFSGRQFSNSRSEMNVSTLELGDSALYLCASSLVGPGANVLTFGAGSRLTVL.